This T cell receptor (beta chain) was recorded in a study of cytomegalovirus exposure and HLA in healthy donors. Germline V gene sequence: CDR1 MNHEY, CDR2 SMNVEV (reference sequence). Trimming removed 4 bases from V and 1 base from J; junction bases left unmatched: 10. The CDR3 spans 17 residues. A multiplex PCR was run with 60 Vbeta primers and 13 Jbeta primers. Source study methods: Counted up in a later analysis, unique TCR beta chains came to about 80 million, with about 9.9 million shared. Assay: immunoSEQ multiplex PCR; the TCRdb copy retains only in-frame clones and omits some. The V and J calls and clone size are taken from that table; D and trimming were inferred from the DNA. The repertoire holds 130,000 to 150,000 clones, with around 79% as singletons.

This receptor was taken from a female donor in good health and CMV-seronegative. The chain has TRBV27 and TRBJ1-1; the match to TRBD1 covers 9 bases. The specimen was PBMCs. Here the CDR3 DNA reads TGTGCCAGCAGTTCCCCAACCTGGACAGGGGAGAACACTGAAGCTTTCTTT. It yields the protein CASSSPTWTGENTEAFF.